What follows are 12 T cell receptor beta chains derived from one specimen sequenced in a study of T cell changes during pregnancy in multiple sclerosis. Method: immunoSEQ multiplex PCR; TCRdb's copy keeps in-frame clones and lacks some. The table records 90,000 or so clones, roughly 90% of them present only once. Specimen: peripheral blood, collected before pregnancy. The receptors were gathered from a female donor with multiple sclerosis, enrolled in a pregnancy study.

J is TRBJ1-1 and V is TRBV29-1; weak D call: TRBD1 (6 bases). Germline loops: CDR1 SQVTM, CDR2 ANQGSEA. V lost 6 bases and J 1 base, leaving 15 bases between the germline ends. The CDR3 runs 14 residues. In DNA, the CDR3 is TGCAGCGTACCCGGGGGGCAACGGAACACTGAAGCTTTCTTT. Its translation is CSVPGGQRNTEAFF.

The chain couples TRBV5-4 to TRBJ1-3; 10 bases agree with TRBD1. Germline V CDR1 and CDR2: SGHNT, YYREEE (reference sequence). Trimming cost V 4 bases and J 6 bases; bases outside gene matches: 13. CDR3 size: 17 residues. The CDR3, as DNA: TGTGCCAGCAGCGGGAGACAGGGGGCGGCTAAGGAAAACACCATATATTTT. Its translation: CASSGRQGAAKENTIYF.

V is TRBV4-2 and J is TRBJ2-5; 10 nucleotides line up with TRBD2. The germline V gene has CDR1 LGHNA and CDR2 YNFKEQ. There are 16 residues in the CDR3. V shed 0 bases and J 1 base; nucleotides not matched to a gene: 2. The CDR3 nucleotides read TGTGCCAGCAGCCAAGAGGGACTAGCGCCCCAAGAGACCCAGTACTTC. Translating gives CASSQEGLAPQETQYF.

V gene TRBV9 combines with J gene TRBJ2-5; 11 positions agree with TRBD2. Per the germline V gene, CDR1 is SGDLS and CDR2 is YYNGEE. The CDR3 covers 17 residues. Germline trimming cut 0 bases from V and 5 bases from J; bases unmatched to any gene: 9. CDR3 residues: CASSVDGGGLAAETQYF. The CDR3 nucleotides are TGTGCCAGCAGCGTAGATGGTGGGGGACTAGCGGCGGAGACCCAGTACTTC.

This clone was observed a single time. The chain has TRBV28 and TRBJ2-5; 13 bases map to TRBD2. The CDR3 runs to 15 residues. Germline V gives CDR1 MDHEN, CDR2 SYDVKM. V lost 5 bases, J lost 4 bases, and 4 bases stayed unmatched. The CDR3 is CASSLWTSGRETQYF. CDR3 DNA: TGTGCCAGCAGTCTCTGGACTAGCGGGAGAGAGACCCAGTACTTC.

The J gene is TRBJ2-1, the V gene TRBV9; 13 nucleotides align to TRBD2. Germline V gene data show CDR1 as SGDLS and CDR2 as YYNGEE. The CDR3 totals 16 residues. V trimming: 3 bases; J trimming: 6 bases; junction bases outside the gene matches: 6. CDR3 bases: TGTGCCAGCAGCGGCCGTACTAGCGGGAGGGCCAATGAGCAGTTCTTC. Residues: CASSGRTSGRANEQFF.

The V and J genes are TRBV6-1 and TRBJ2-7; TRBD2 is a possible D gene (7 bases). Trimming removed 11 bases from V and 7 bases from J, with 27 bases in between. Germline CDR1 MNHNS, CDR2 SASEGT. The CDR3 spans 15 residues. The CDR3: CAFTSRGGDRKEQYF. CDR3 coding DNA: TGTGCCTTCACCTCAAGGGGGGGGGATCGTAAGGAGCAGTACTTC.

This clone was recorded a few times. The CDR3 DNA sequence: TGCGCCAGCAGCTTGGTGGCGGGGGGGCCAGATACGCAGTATTTT. The encoded protein is CASSLVAGGPDTQYF. The gene calls are TRBV5-1 and TRBJ2-3, with 9 bases matching TRBD2. Germline V gives CDR1 SGHRS, CDR2 YFSETQ. The CDR3 is made up of 15 amino acids. With V trimmed by 0 bases and J by 4 bases, 3 bases remained unmatched.

The V gene is TRBV11-2, the J gene TRBJ2-7; the match to TRBD2 covers 13 bases. J gave up 1 base and V 5 bases, and 11 bases lay outside the gene matches. Germline V gene sequence: CDR1 SGHAT, CDR2 FQNNGV. This CDR3 has 18 residues. CDR3 sequence (DNA): TGTGCCAGCAGCCCTGGACAGGGACTAGCGGGGAAATCCTACGAGCAGTACTTC. Translation: CASSPGQGLAGKSYEQYF.

This chain connects TRBV27 to TRBJ1-1, with 7 bases matching TRBD1. J gave up 0 bases and V 5 bases, and 3 bases lay outside the gene matches. The CDR3 is made up of 14 amino acids. Germline-derived CDR1 and CDR2 are MNHEY and SMNVEV (reference sequence). Here the CDR3 DNA reads TGTGCCAGCAGTCTTACAGGGGTGAACACTGAAGCTTTCTTT. Amino acid sequence: CASSLTGVNTEAFF.

CDR3 sequence (DNA): TGTGCCAGCAGCTCCTTAGCGGGGGGGTTAGAAGAGACCCAGTACTTC. Translating gives CASSSLAGGLEETQYF. The chain joins TRBV7-9 to TRBJ2-5; TRBD2 matches 11 bases. Germline V gene data show CDR1 as SEHNR and CDR2 as FQNEAQ (reference sequence). Trimming cost V 4 bases and J 3 bases; bases outside gene matches: 7. CDR3 length equals 16 residues.

The genes are TRBV7-3 and TRBJ2-7; D call uncertain. This CDR3 is built from 15 residues. Germline CDR1 and CDR2: SGHTA and FQGTGA. Trimming pared 2 bases from V and 1 base from J, leaving 12 bases between. CDR3 amino acids: CASSLGPGLSYEQYF. In DNA form, the CDR3 reads TGTGCCAGCAGCTTAGGGCCAGGTCTTTCCTACGAGCAGTACTTC. The full variable domain, rest sourced from reference TRBV7-3 and TRBJ2-7, is GAGVSQTPSNKVTEKGKYVELRCDPISGHTALYWYRQSLGQGPEFLIYFQGTGAADDSGLPNDRFFAVRPEGSVSTLKIQRTERGDSAVYLCASSLGPGLSYEQYFGPGTRLTVT.